The 13 T cell receptor beta chains below all came from one sample that was sequenced in a study of cytomegalovirus exposure and HLA in healthy donors (dated 2017 in TCRdb). To prepare the library, the immunoSEQ multiplex PCR assay was applied. The multiplex PCR relied on a mix of 60 forward primers for TCR Vbeta segments and 13 reverse primers for TCR Jbeta segments. The clones in this table, taken by TCRdb from immuneACCESS, are in-frame only. Not every clone is retained; where verified, under half of the shortfall comes from an unresolved V gene, and the cause of the rest is unknown. The sample has 100,000 to 120,000 clones on record, over 65% of them singletons. The ten largest clones take up around an eighth of the sample. The sequenced sample was PBMCs. The receptors derive from a man in his thirties or forties in good health and CMV-seropositive.

The V gene is TRBV6-5, the J gene TRBJ2-3, with D perhaps TRBD1 (5 bases). CDR1 and CDR2 from the germline V gene are MNHEY and SVGAGI. The CDR3 has 14 residues. Trimming removed 5 bases from V and 1 base from J, with 10 bases in between. The CDR3 sequence: CASSADRRTDTQYF. The CDR3, as DNA: TGTGCCAGCAGTGCAGACAGACGCACAGATACGCAGTATTTT.

The sample holds a few counts of this clone. V and J are TRBV11-2 and TRBJ2-7; the D gene is possibly TRBD1 (6 bases). With 0 bases removed from V and 3 bases from J, the gap between germline ends came to 12 bases. Per germline, CDR1 SGHAT and CDR2 FQNNGV. There are 15 residues in the CDR3. In DNA, the CDR3 is TGTGCCAGCAGCTTAGAGGCGACAGGCCACTACGAGCAGTACTTC. Its translation: CASSLEATGHYEQYF.

The CDR3, as DNA: TGTGCCAGCACCCCAGAAGCGGGGGGTCGGGAGACCCAGTACTTC. Residues: CASTPEAGGRETQYF. The J gene is TRBJ2-5, the V gene TRBV6-5; 9 bases fit TRBD2. The CDR3 totals 15 residues. Germline V CDR1 and CDR2: MNHEY, SVGAGI. V shed 7 bases, J shed 5 bases, and the junction held 11 bases outside the gene matches.

The chain carries TRBV7-9 and TRBJ1-2, with TRBD1 matching 8 bases. The germline gives CDR1 SEHNR, CDR2 FQNEAQ (reference sequence). The CDR3 contains 14 residues. After removal of 3 bases from V and 6 bases from J, the junction contained 6 bases not matched to a gene. Written as DNA, the CDR3 is TGTGCCAGCAGCTTTAGACAGGGGACGAATGGCTACACCTTC. As protein: CASSFRQGTNGYTF.

The V call is TRBV28, the J call TRBJ1-6; 8 bases agree with TRBD1. This CDR3 comprises 15 residues. From germline, CDR1 is MDHEN and CDR2 SYDVKM. V lost 2 bases to trimming and J lost 6 bases; unmatched junction nucleotides: 3. The CDR3 is CASSLQGASNSPLHF. The CDR3 DNA reads TGTGCCAGCAGTTTACAGGGGGCTAGTAATTCACCCCTCCACTTT.

The V gene is TRBV11-2, the J gene TRBJ2-7, with D possibly matching TRBD1 (5 bases). The CDR3 has 14 amino acids. Per the germline V gene, CDR1 is SGHAT and CDR2 is FQNNGV. Trimming removed 4 bases at V and 6 bases at J, with 16 bases between. The chain's CDR3 is CASSSIQQGFEQYF. The CDR3 region has the DNA TGTGCCAGCAGCTCCATCCAGCAGGGCTTCGAGCAGTACTTC.

The chain employs TRBV18 and TRBJ2-7; 9 bases fit TRBD1. The CDR3 sequence is 15 residues long. Germline V gene sequence: CDR1 KGHSH, CDR2 LQKENI. With V trimmed by 2 bases and J by 6 bases, 8 bases remained unmatched. This CDR3 is CASSPDRDRVSEQYF. CDR3 DNA sequence: TGTGCCAGCTCACCAGACCGGGACAGGGTCTCCGAGCAGTACTTC.

This clone was recorded a few times. The V call is TRBV7-2, the J call TRBJ1-3; D uncertain. This CDR3 is built from 16 residues. Germline V lookup: CDR1 SGHTA, CDR2 FQGNSA. Deletions cut 5 bases from V and 0 bases from J, with 14 bases between. The CDR3 reads CASSQTPQRSGNTIYF. DNA for the CDR3: TGTGCCAGCAGCCAAACACCGCAGCGCTCTGGAAACACCATATATTTT.

J is TRBJ1-6 and V is TRBV4-1; D gene uncertain. V was clipped by 3 bases and J by 0 bases, with 6 bases between them. Germline V lookup: CDR1 MGHRA, CDR2 YSYEKL. This CDR3 has 15 amino acids. The CDR3 loop reads CASSQVASYNSPLHF. Written as DNA, the CDR3 is TGCGCCAGCAGCCAGGTGGCCTCCTATAATTCACCCCTCCACTTT.

This clone showed up just a few times. The chain combines TRBV4-1 with TRBJ2-1, with D unresolved. CDR1 MGHRA and CDR2 YSYEKL come from the germline V gene. V was cut by 0 bases and J by 3 bases, with 9 bases left in between. The CDR3 sequence is 15 residues long. CDR3 residues: CASSQDFNSYNEQFF. CDR3 sequence (DNA): TGCGCCAGCAGCCAAGACTTCAACAGCTACAATGAGCAGTTCTTC.

This chain uses TRBV9 with TRBJ2-7; TRBD2 agrees at 10 bases. Germline V gene lookup returns CDR1 SGDLS and CDR2 YYNGEE. CDR3 length: 16 residues. Trimming cost V 0 bases and J 3 bases; bases outside gene matches: 6. CDR3 in amino acids: CASSVARLAGVYEQYF. The CDR3 bases are TGTGCCAGCAGCGTAGCTAGGCTAGCGGGGGTCTACGAGCAGTACTTC. Full variable domain (remainder filled in from reference TRBV9 and TRBJ2-7): DSGVTQTPKHLITATGQRVTLRCSPRSGDLSVYWYQQSLDQGLQFLIQYYNGEERAKGNILERFSAQQFPDLHSELNLSSLELGDSALYFCASSVARLAGVYEQYFGPGTRLTVT.

The chain combines TRBV7-8 with TRBJ1-2; 8 bases are shared with TRBD1. The CDR3 contains 19 residues. From germline, CDR1 is SGHVS and CDR2 FQNEAQ. Trimming cost V 2 bases and J 2 bases; bases outside gene matches: 16. CDR3 nucleotide sequence: TGTGCCAGCAGCTTACCTTCCGGCAGGGGGCATCGCATAAACTATGGCTACACCTTC. Residues: CASSLPSGRGHRINYGYTF. The whole variable domain, remainder taken from reference TRBV7-8 and TRBJ1-2, is GAGVSQSPRYKVAKRGQDVALRCDPISGHVSLFWYQQALGQGPEFLTYFQNEAQLDKSGLPSDRFFAERPEGSVSTLKIQRTQQEDSAVYLCASSLPSGRGHRINYGYTFGSGTRLTVV.

This clone was detected once. Here the CDR3 reads CASKGGETQYF. In DNA, the CDR3 is TGTGCCAGCAAGGGCGGGGAGACCCAGTACTTC. The genes are TRBV6-5 and TRBJ2-5, with D possibly TRBD2 on 5 matching bases. The germline V gene encodes CDR1 MNHEY and CDR2 SVGAGI. Trimming cost V 7 bases and J 5 bases, with 8 bases left between them. This CDR3 has 11 residues.